Sequencing of this T cell receptor beta chain was carried out in a study of blood T cell repertoires in COVID-19. Overall study context: Samples of COVID-19 (acute and convalescent) were obtained from the United States, Italy and Spain. Nucleic acid was either cDNA or gDNA, and it came from T cells, B-cell-depleted T cells, or PBMCs.

Sequenced by immunoSEQ multiplex PCR; TCRdb stores in-frame clones only, minus some. The sample shows approximately 350,000 clones, 80% to 90% of them seen only once. Participants were aged about 18 to 89 years from about 25 US areas. The recovered donors of Cohort 3 showed two negative PCRs, clearance, or symptom resolution. This TCR came from a young man who had recovered from COVID-19. The source material was PBMCs or T cells enriched from blood (not recorded which).

This CDR3 is CASYQGSGANVLTF. For the CDR3, the DNA is TGTGCCAGCTACCAGGGTTCTGGGGCCAACGTCCTGACTTTC. The chain has TRBV2 and TRBJ2-6; D perhaps matches TRBD1 (5 bases). Trimming took 8 bases from V and 1 from J, leaving 9 bases between them. The germline gives CDR1 SNHLY, CDR2 FYNNEI. The length of the CDR3 is 14 residues. The complete variable domain, with remaining parts taken from reference TRBV2 and TRBJ2-6, reads EPEVTQTPSHQVTQMGQEVILRCVPISNHLYFYWYRQILGQKVEFLVSFYNNEISEKSEIFDDQFSVERPDGSNFTLKIRSTKLEDSAMYFCASYQGSGANVLTFGAGSRLTVL.